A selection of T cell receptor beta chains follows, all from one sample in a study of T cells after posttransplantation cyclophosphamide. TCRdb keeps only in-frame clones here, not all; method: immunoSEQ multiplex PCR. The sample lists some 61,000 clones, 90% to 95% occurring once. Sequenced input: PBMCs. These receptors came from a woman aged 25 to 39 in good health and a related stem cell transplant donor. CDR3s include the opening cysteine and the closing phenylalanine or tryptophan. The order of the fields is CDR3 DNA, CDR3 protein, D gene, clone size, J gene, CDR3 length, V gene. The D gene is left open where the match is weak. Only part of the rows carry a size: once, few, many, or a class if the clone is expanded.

TGTGCCAGCAGCACCAGTGGTGGTACTGAGCAGTTCTTC	CASSTSGGTEQFF	-	-	TRBJ2-1	13	TRBV7-7
TGTGCCAGCAGTAAGGGGGGGCGGGGAGAGACCCAGTACTTC	CASSKGGRGETQYF	-	-	TRBJ2-5	14	TRBV6-1
TGTGCCAGCAGCGAGGGAGCGGGGGGCTTCTACGAGCAGTACTTC	CASSEGAGGFYEQYF	TRBD2	-	TRBJ2-7	15	TRBV9
TGTGCCAGCAGCTTTCGACCGGACAGGGGAGAGCAGTTCTTC	CASSFRPDRGEQFF	TRBD1	-	TRBJ2-1	14	TRBV11-1
TGCAGCGTTCATGGAGATTTGAACACTGAAGCTTTCTTT	CSVHGDLNTEAFF	-	once	TRBJ1-1	13	TRBV29-1
TGCGCCAGCAGCCAAGATCCAACTAGCGGTCGGCGTGGGGAGACCCAGTACTTC	CASSQDPTSGRRGETQYF	TRBD2	-	TRBJ2-5	18	TRBV4-1
TGTGCCAGCAGGGACAGTTATAGCAATCAGCCCCAGCATTTT	CASRDSYSNQPQHF	-	-	TRBJ1-5	14	TRBV2
TGTGCCAGCACAGGGGCGATCACCGGGGAGCTGTTTTTT	CASTGAITGELFF	-	-	TRBJ2-2	13	TRBV2
TGTGCCAGCAGCTTAGTAAAGACTGACAGGGCCTACGAGCAGTACTTC	CASSLVKTDRAYEQYF	TRBD1	-	TRBJ2-7	16	TRBV7-6
TGTGCCAGCAGTCCGACAGTTGGGGGCTACACCTTC	CASSPTVGGYTF	-	-	TRBJ1-2	12	TRBV27
TGTGCTAGTGGTTTCGGTCTGAAAGTTCATAGCAATCAGCCCCAGCATTTT	CASGFGLKVHSNQPQHF	-	-	TRBJ1-5	17	TRBV12-5
TGCGCCAGCCGCGGCCCTAGCGGGGCCCCAAATGAGCAGTTCTTC	CASRGPSGAPNEQFF	TRBD2	-	TRBJ2-1	15	TRBV4-1
TGTGCCAGCAGCTTGGCCCGACAGGCATCCACTGAAGCTTTCTTT	CASSLARQASTEAFF	-	once	TRBJ1-1	15	TRBV5-6
TGTGCTAGTGGCCTCGAGGGGGCGTCTCATCGCTACACCTTC	CASGLEGASHRYTF	TRBD1	-	TRBJ1-2	14	TRBV12-5
TGTGCCAGCAGCCCTCAGTTAACAGGAGTCGATGAAAAACTGTTTTTT	CASSPQLTGVDEKLFF	-	once	TRBJ1-4	16	TRBV2
TGTGCCAGCAGTTCCCTCGAAGGGAGCTCCTACGAGCAGTACTTC	CASSSLEGSSYEQYF	-	once	TRBJ2-7	15	TRBV27
TGTGCCAGCAGCCGGGGACAAGAGACCCAGTACTTC	CASSRGQETQYF	-	-	TRBJ2-5	12	TRBV11-3
TGTGCCAGCGCCCCGGTGAGGGCTAGCGAGTTCACAGATACGCAGTATTTT	CASAPVRASEFTDTQYF	-	-	TRBJ2-3	17	TRBV5-6
TGCGCCAGCAGCCAAGCCCGCCAAGAGCTAATGGACACCGGGGAGCTGTTTTTT	CASSQARQELMDTGELFF	-	-	TRBJ2-2	18	TRBV4-3
TGTGCCAGCAGTGAGAGGGGGGGGGCTTTCTTT	CASSERGGAFF	-	-	TRBJ1-1	11	TRBV6-1
TGTGCCAGCAGCTTAAGGGACAGCACCTATAGCAATCAGCCCCAGCATTTT	CASSLRDSTYSNQPQHF	TRBD1	few	TRBJ1-5	17	TRBV7-2
TGTGCCAGCAGCATAGAAACAGGGTCTTGGAATCAGCCCCAGCATTTT	CASSIETGSWNQPQHF	-	-	TRBJ1-5	16	TRBV7-2
TGTGCCAGCAGTGTACCCACAGGGGGCGCGTATGAGACCCAGTACTTC	CASSVPTGGAYETQYF	TRBD1	-	TRBJ2-5	16	TRBV6-1
TGTGCCAGCAGTCCCACCGGGGGGGAAACCTACGAGCAGTACTTC	CASSPTGGETYEQYF	TRBD2	-	TRBJ2-7	15	TRBV5-6
TGTGCCAGCAGCGTAGCGGACAGGGAGTCGGTGCAGTACTTC	CASSVADRESVQYF	TRBD1	-	TRBJ2-7	14	TRBV9
TGTGCCACCAGCAGAGATAAGGGAGCTGGAAACACCATATATTTT	CATSRDKGAGNTIYF	-	-	TRBJ1-3	15	TRBV15
TGCGCCAGCAGCCAAGAAGGACAGGGGGCGCCTGCCCACTATGGCTACACCTTC	CASSQEGQGAPAHYGYTF	TRBD1	-	TRBJ1-2	18	TRBV4-3
TGTGCCAGCAGCCCCAGTGGGGTTCAGGGTGAAAAACTGTTTTTT	CASSPSGVQGEKLFF	-	-	TRBJ1-4	15	TRBV7-9
TGTGCCAGTAGTATAAGTCAGGCCGCGGGTTACGAGCAGTACTTC	CASSISQAAGYEQYF	-	-	TRBJ2-7	15	TRBV19
TGCAGCGTTCACAAAGGAAGGACGAACACTGAAGCTTTCTTT	CSVHKGRTNTEAFF	-	-	TRBJ1-1	14	TRBV29-1
TGTGCCGGCAGCTTTACCGGGACTAGAGGCGAGCAGTACTTC	CAGSFTGTRGEQYF	TRBD2	once	TRBJ2-7	14	TRBV7-9
TGTGCCAGCAGACAGGGGGCGGGTCCTTCACCCCTCCACTTT	CASRQGAGPSPLHF	TRBD1	-	TRBJ1-6	14	TRBV6-5
TGTGCCAGCTCACCTCAGGCAGGGCCTTCTGGCTACACCTTC	CASSPQAGPSGYTF	-	-	TRBJ1-2	14	TRBV18
TGTGCCAGCAGCTGGGACAGCAATCAGCCCCAGCATTTT	CASSWDSNQPQHF	-	-	TRBJ1-5	13	TRBV7-9